One sample yielded the 18 T cell receptor beta chains listed below, sequenced in a study of T cells in Graves' hyperthyroidism and ophthalmopathy. RNA transcripts provided the source from which TCR beta CDR3 regions were amplified. Primed by the HTBI set, a first-round RT-PCR was run on the TCR CDR3. TCRdb called the multiplex PCR reads again in MiXCR, with one record for every CDR3 protein. The sample shows about 160,000 distinct CDR3 sequences, 9.4% of them seen only once. The specimen sequenced was blood. The receptors come from a young woman with Graves' hyperthyroidism that later progressed to Graves' ophthalmopathy.

This clonotype turned up a few times. The J gene is TRBJ2-3, the V gene TRBV6-1; D possibly matches TRBD1 or TRBD2 (7 bases each). Germline CDR1 reads MNHNS; CDR2 reads SASEGT. This CDR3 contains 14 residues. V lost 6 bases to trimming and J lost 5 bases, with 15 bases between them. CDR3 coding DNA: TGTGCCAGCAGCTCAGGGGGGGCACGAGATACGCAGTATTTT. It is translated as CASSSGGARDTQYF.

This clonotype was seen at least ten times. The chain has TRBV29-1 and TRBJ2-7, with 10 bases fitting TRBD2. After removal of 8 bases from V and 3 bases from J, the junction contained 7 bases not matched to a gene. CDR3 size: 13 residues. CDR1 and CDR2 from the germline V gene are SQVTM and ANQGSEA. CDR3 DNA: TGCAGCACTCGGGTAGCGGGAGGCTACGAGCAGTACTTC. It yields the protein CSTRVAGGYEQYF.

This clonotype was counted many times. The chain is built from TRBV20-1 and TRBJ2-5; a possible D gene is TRBD1 (6 bases). Germline values: CDR1 DFQATT, CDR2 SNEGSKA (reference sequence). V was shortened by 3 bases and J by 9 bases, with 17 bases between the two germline ends. This CDR3 contains 13 residues. Written as DNA, the CDR3 is TGCAGTGCTAGCTTCAGGGGTCCCAGGGCCCAGTACTTC. It codes for CSASFRGPRAQYF.

This clonotype was detected many times. The chain joins TRBV3-1 to TRBJ2-1; possibly TRBD2 for D (7 bases). This CDR3 has 14 amino acids. V dropped 4 bases and J dropped 8 bases, with 15 bases sitting between them. Per the germline V gene, CDR1 is LGHDT and CDR2 is YNNKEL (reference sequence). CDR3 residues: CASSLNAGADEQFF. CDR3 DNA sequence: TGTGCCAGCAGCCTCAACGCGGGGGCGGATGAGCAGTTCTTC.

The table lists this clonotype with many counts. The chain couples TRBV20-1 to TRBJ1-6; 11 positions match TRBD1. There are 17 residues in the CDR3. Germline V lookup: CDR1 DFQATT, CDR2 SNEGSKA (reference sequence). V trimming: 0 bases; J trimming: 6 bases; junction bases outside the gene matches: 7. Here the CDR3 DNA reads TGCAGTGCTAGAGATAAGGACAGGGGGCCTGTTAATTCACCCCTCCACTTT. Translation: CSARDKDRGPVNSPLHF.

This clonotype was seen more than once but under ten times. The chain links TRBV19 to TRBJ1-1; D possibly corresponds to TRBD1 (6 bases). The CDR3 spans 15 residues. Germline values: CDR1 LNHDA, CDR2 SQIVND (reference sequence). V shed 0 bases and J shed 7 bases, with 15 bases lying between them. CDR3 residues: CASSIDPRLGGEAFF. In DNA, the CDR3 is TGTGCCAGTAGTATAGATCCCCGTTTAGGGGGTGAAGCTTTCTTT.

This chain joins TRBV5-1 and TRBJ1-6; D is possibly TRBD1 (6 bases). The V end lost 4 bases, the J end lost 4 bases, and 12 bases lay between the germline ends. The CDR3 totals 15 residues. Per germline, CDR1 SGHRS and CDR2 YFSETQ. CDR3 sequence: CASSARTDYNSPLHF. The CDR3 DNA reads TGCGCCAGCAGCGCCCGGACAGATTATAATTCACCCCTCCACTTT.

In its sample, this clonotype was seen a few times. The chain recombines TRBV18 with TRBJ2-3, with D perhaps matching TRBD1 (6 bases). Germline V gene data show CDR1 as KGHSH and CDR2 as LQKENI. Trimming took off 1 base at V and 0 bases at J, with 11 bases between the two ends. This CDR3 has 16 amino acids. The CDR3 region is CASSPRQGRSTDTQYF. In DNA, the CDR3 is TGTGCCAGCTCACCACGGCAGGGGCGAAGCACAGATACGCAGTATTTT.

There are many counts of this clonotype. The V call is TRBV20-1, the J call TRBJ2-7; D is ambiguous. V was shortened by 6 bases and J by 4 bases, with 13 bases between the two germline ends. Germline assignment: CDR1 DFQATT and CDR2 SNEGSKA (reference sequence). CDR3 length: 12 amino acids. CDR3 coding DNA: TGCAGTGCCTACCGGACCTTTTACGAGCAGTACTTC. Translation gives CSAYRTFYEQYF.

The rearrangement joins TRBV14 to TRBJ2-1; 14 bases map to TRBD2. The germline CDR1 and CDR2 sequences are SGHDN and FVKESK. This CDR3 region has 16 residues. Trimming took 3 bases from V and 9 from J; bases not matched to a gene: 7. The CDR3 region has the DNA TGTGCCAGCAGCCAGTACGGGACTAGCGGGAGATTTGAGCAGTTCTTC. Translating it yields CASSQYGTSGRFEQFF.

At least ten counts were recorded for this clonotype. The V and J genes are TRBV7-2 and TRBJ2-2; D gene ambiguous. In germline, CDR1 is SGHTA, CDR2 FQGNSA. Trimming removed 1 base at V and 0 bases at J, with 9 bases between. The CDR3 runs 16 residues. The CDR3 DNA follows: TGTGCCAGCAGCTTAGGAGTTTTTTCGAACACCGGGGAGCTGTTTTTT. Protein: CASSLGVFSNTGELFF.

This clonotype was picked up many times. The chain links TRBV7-3 to TRBJ2-2, with TRBD1 matching over 9 bases. The V and J ends lost 5 bases and 6 bases, in that order; junction bases with no gene match: 13. Germline assignment: CDR1 SGHTA and CDR2 FQGTGA. There are 17 residues in the CDR3. The CDR3 here is CASSPGRTGALSGELFF. The CDR3 nucleotides read TGTGCCAGCAGCCCTGGGCGGACAGGGGCTCTTTCCGGGGAGCTGTTTTTT.

This clonotype has at least ten counts. The chain has TRBV6-1 and TRBJ1-1; no definite D call. Germline CDR1 MNHNS, CDR2 SASEGT. This CDR3 comprises 14 residues. The germline V and J ends were trimmed by 7 bases and 0 bases, with 12 bases remaining between them. The CDR3 DNA reads TGTGCCAGCACGAGAGACACATTGAACACTGAAGCTTTCTTT. This gives the protein CASTRDTLNTEAFF.

This clonotype was found a few times. The genes are TRBV3-1 and TRBJ1-6, with D possibly being TRBD1 (5 bases). The length of the CDR3 is 15 residues. Trimming took off 4 bases at V and 7 bases at J, with 14 bases between the two ends. The germline V gene encodes CDR1 LGHDT and CDR2 YNNKEL (reference sequence). The CDR3 DNA reads as TGTGCCAGCAGCCCTGGGGACGGAGGGAATTCACCCCTCCACTTT. It specifies CASSPGDGGNSPLHF.

The V gene is TRBV20-1, the J gene TRBJ2-5; TRBD2 is a possible D gene (7 bases). This CDR3 is 14 amino acids long. CDR1 is DFQATT and CDR2 is SNEGSKA in the germline V gene (reference sequence). The V and J ends lost 3 bases and 4 bases respectively, with 15 bases between them. Here the CDR3 reads CSASFWGGRETQYF. The CDR3 DNA is TGCAGTGCTAGTTTCTGGGGGGGCCGAGAGACCCAGTACTTC.

The chain employs TRBV7-9 and TRBJ1-1, with a weak D call TRBD1 (6 bases). CDR3 size: 13 residues. The V and J ends lost 5 bases and 7 bases respectively, with 14 bases between them. From germline, CDR1 is SEHNR and CDR2 FQNEAQ (reference sequence). CDR3 residues: CASSLQGHYEAFF. CDR3 in DNA: TGTGCCAGCAGCCTACAGGGACACTATGAAGCTTTCTTT.

This clonotype was counted between two and nine times. V and J are TRBV7-6 and TRBJ2-3, with TRBD2 matching 12 bases. Germline values: CDR1 SGHVS, CDR2 FNYEAQ. V lost 5 bases to trimming and J lost 5 bases; unmatched junction nucleotides: 14. The CDR3 has 18 residues. The CDR3 spells CASSVTPLAGGHGDTQYF. CDR3 bases: TGTGCCAGCAGCGTTACCCCCCTAGCGGGGGGGCATGGAGATACGCAGTATTTT.

This clonotype was recorded at least ten times. This chain connects TRBV7-9 to TRBJ2-1; D is undetermined. The CDR3 loop spans 12 amino acids. Trimming stripped 5 bases from V and 6 bases from J, with 8 bases between. Germline V lookup: CDR1 SEHNR, CDR2 FQNEAQ (reference sequence). In nucleotides, the CDR3 is TGTGCCAGCAGCATTTACGGCAATGAGCAGTTCTTC. Its translation is CASSIYGNEQFF.